The 20 T cell receptor beta chains below were found in one sample sequenced in a study of blood T cells in healthy people across ages. The authors ran a second PCR of about 6 to 11 cycles using a sample-barcoded 5' primer and a J-beta primer mix. Using its own MiXCR run on the 5' RACE reads, TCRdb lists one record per CDR3 protein. The sample yields approximately 850,000 distinct CDR3 sequences, roughly 64% seen once. The material sequenced was blood. The receptors originated from a man aged 25-45 years in good health.

The chain combines TRBV6-5 with TRBJ2-1, with unresolved D. This CDR3 spans 10 amino acids. V dropped 9 bases and J dropped 10 bases, with 10 bases sitting between them. Germline CDR1 is MNHEY and CDR2 is SVGAGI. CDR3 coding DNA: TGTGCCAGGGGCTACAGAGAGCAGTTCTTC. Protein product: CARGYREQFF.

This rearrangement joins TRBV12-3 or TRBV12-4 to TRBJ2-5, with D possibly being TRBD1 or TRBD2 (6 bases each). The CDR3 length is 13 residues. Trimming shortened V by 4 bases and J by 11 bases, and 17 bases separated the two germline ends. This CDR3 is CASSSGFRGEQYF. DNA of the CDR3: TGTGCCAGCAGTTCCGGGTTTAGGGGGGAGCAGTACTTC.

J is TRBJ2-1 and V is TRBV2; D not resolved. V shed 0 bases and J shed 1 base, with 7 bases lying between them. Germline V gene data show CDR1 as SNHLY and CDR2 as FYNNEI. The CDR3 loop spans 15 amino acids. CDR3 nucleotides: TGTGCCAGCAGTGAAGCGCAGAGTTCCTACAATGAGCAGTTCTTC. This sequence encodes CASSEAQSSYNEQFF.

This clonotype was recorded a few times. The J gene is TRBJ2-7, the V gene TRBV20-1; D might be TRBD1 or TRBD2, each matching 6 bases. This CDR3 region has 14 residues. Germline CDR1 reads DFQATT; CDR2 reads SNEGSKA (reference sequence). V shed 3 bases and J shed 4 bases, with 16 bases lying between them. The CDR3 DNA reads as TGCAGTGCTAGCGTACCGGGGGCCGGTTACGAGCAGTACTTC. Translation: CSASVPGAGYEQYF.

This clonotype occurred a few times. At one end, the junction sequence differs from germline, possibly due to a read error. The rearrangement joins TRBV29-1 to TRBJ2-1, with 9 bases matching TRBD2. The CDR3 is made up of 13 amino acids. Germline-derived CDR1 and CDR2 are SQVTM and ANQGSEA. CDR3 region: CSAKTSGYNEQFF. The CDR3 DNA is TGTAGCGCTAAGACTAGCGGCTACAATGAGCAGTTCTTC.

The chain links TRBV20-1 to TRBJ2-5, with 12 bases aligning to TRBD2. The germline V gene has CDR1 DFQATT and CDR2 SNEGSKA (reference sequence). With 6 bases clipped from V and 11 bases from J, the junction kept 10 bases outside the gene matches. The CDR3 sequence is 13 residues long. CDR3 in amino acids: CSAGSLAGGEQYF. In DNA, the CDR3 is TGCAGTGCCGGGTCACTAGCGGGGGGTGAGCAGTACTTC.

The rearrangement uses TRBV6-5 and TRBJ2-5; D not resolved. V lost 6 bases and J lost 5, with 13 bases in between. The CDR3 is made up of 13 amino acids. Germline V gene sequence: CDR1 MNHEY, CDR2 SVGAGI. The CDR3 sequence: CASRKAVEETQYF. The CDR3 DNA reads TGTGCCAGCAGAAAGGCAGTTGAGGAGACCCAGTACTTC.

This clonotype occurred once. The rearrangement uses TRBV3-1 and TRBJ1-2; 7 bases are shared with TRBD1. This CDR3 spans 16 amino acids. V was clipped by 0 bases and J by 1 base; unmatched bases: 5. From germline, CDR1 is LGHDT and CDR2 YNNKEL (reference sequence). The CDR3 coding sequence is TGTGCCAGCAGCCAAGAAGCGCGACAGGGTAACTATGGCTACACCTTC. It codes for CASSQEARQGNYGYTF. The whole variable domain, remainder taken from reference TRBV3-1 and TRBJ1-2, is DTAVSQTPKYLVTQMGNDKSIKCEQNLGHDTMYWYKQDSKKFLKIMFSYNNKELIINETVPNRFSPKSPDKAHLNLHINSLELGDSAVYFCASSQEARQGNYGYTFGSGTRLTVV.

To note about this clonotype: A read error may be the cause here, since a much bigger clone is one base away. This chain uses TRBV20-1 with TRBJ2-2; tentatively, D is TRBD1 (6 bases). There are 13 residues in the CDR3. V was pared by 6 bases and J by 4 bases, with 12 bases between. Germline V gene lookup returns CDR1 DFQATT and CDR2 SNEGSKA (reference sequence). The CDR3, as DNA: TGCAGTGCCAAGGTGACAGGCACCGGGGAGCTGTTTTTT. Its protein is CSAKVTGTGELFF.

CDR3 bases: TGCAGCGTTGTGATAGGGGGCCATGAGACCCAGTACTTC. This codes for CSVVIGGHETQYF. The V call is TRBV29-1, the J call TRBJ2-5; 7 bases align to TRBD1. This CDR3 spans 13 amino acids. Germline CDR1 SQVTM, CDR2 ANQGSEA. V gave up 4 bases and J gave up 5 bases; unmatched junction bases: 7.

The chain combines TRBV12-3 or TRBV12-4 with TRBJ2-7; TRBD2 agrees at 9 bases. This CDR3 spans 18 amino acids. J gave up 1 base and V 2 bases, and 12 bases lay outside the gene matches. The CDR3 reads CASSLSTPSGTTSYEQYF. CDR3 bases: TGTGCCAGCAGTTTAAGTACTCCTAGCGGGACTACGTCCTACGAGCAGTACTTC.

This clonotype was counted between two and nine times. The chain has TRBV20-1 and TRBJ2-7, with a tentative D call TRBD2 (6 bases). Trimming cost V 5 bases and J 6 bases, with 14 bases left between them. Germline CDR1 and CDR2: DFQATT and SNEGSKA (reference sequence). CDR3 length: 12 residues. The CDR3 loop is CSAPGLIGEQYF. The CDR3 nucleotides are TGCAGTGCTCCTGGACTAATAGGCGAGCAGTACTTC.

The V call is TRBV19, the J call TRBJ2-1, with a possible D match to TRBD2 (5 bases). Germline CDR1 is LNHDA and CDR2 is SQIVND (reference sequence). Trimming stripped 3 bases from V and 5 bases from J, with 8 bases between. The CDR3 has 13 residues. In DNA, the CDR3 is TGTGCCAGTAGTATGGCACTAGACAATGAGCAGTTCTTC. It codes for CASSMALDNEQFF.

This rearrangement joins TRBV4-1 to TRBJ2-1, with D possibly being TRBD1 or TRBD2 (6 bases each). CDR1 and CDR2 from the germline V gene are MGHRA and YSYEKL. Trimming removed 1 base from V and 3 bases from J, with 13 bases in between. The CDR3 totals 16 residues. CDR3 sequence (DNA): TGCGCCAGCAGCCAAGGGGGGGCGATTATCTACAATGAGCAGTTCTTC. It translates to CASSQGGAIIYNEQFF.

In its sample, this clonotype was seen many times. V and J are TRBV6-5 and TRBJ2-6; no reliable D call. The CDR3 is 15 amino acids. The V end was cut by 3 bases, the J end by 0 bases, with 6 bases between. Germline CDR1 is MNHEY and CDR2 is SVGAGI. The CDR3 sequence: CASSYSSSGANVLTF. CDR3 nucleotides: TGTGCCAGCAGTTATTCCAGCTCTGGGGCCAACGTCCTGACTTTC.

The chain is built from TRBV6-1 and TRBJ2-3, with 14 bases lining up with TRBD2. This CDR3 contains 15 residues. The germline V gene has CDR1 MNHNS and CDR2 SASEGT. The junction had 3 bases not matched to a gene; V was cut back by 6 bases and J by 4 bases. The DNA for the CDR3 is TGTGCCAGCAGGGGACTAGCGGGAGTCTCAGATACGCAGTATTTT. Its translation is CASRGLAGVSDTQYF.

This clonotype was counted at least ten times. The chain recombines TRBV7-2 with TRBJ2-6, with D hard to call. V gave up 5 bases and J gave up 0 bases, with 11 bases separating them. Germline V gene sequence: CDR1 SGHTA, CDR2 FQGNSA. The length of the CDR3 is 16 residues. In nucleotides, the CDR3 is TGTGCCAGCAGCCCAACTAAGATCTCTGGGGCCAACGTCCTGACTTTC. Translation: CASSPTKISGANVLTF.

Note on this clonotype: At one end the junction does not follow the germline gene, possibly because of a read error. The CDR3 region is CTSSLRSGSLSSYNEQFF. As DNA, the CDR3 is TGCACCAGCAGCTTGCGGAGCGGGAGCCTAAGCTCCTACAATGAGCAGTTCTTC. The J gene is TRBJ2-1, the V gene TRBV5-1, with 8 bases matching TRBD2. The CDR3 has 18 amino acids. Per the germline V gene, CDR1 is SGHRS and CDR2 is YFSETQ.

As DNA, the CDR3 is TGTGCCAGCAGCCGTGCCGGGGTTCCCCCCTACGAGCAGTACTTC. Amino acids: CASSRAGVPPYEQYF. This rearrangement joins TRBV6-2 or TRBV6-3 to TRBJ2-7; a possible D gene is TRBD2 (5 bases). This CDR3 region has 15 residues. The germline CDR1 and CDR2 sequences are MNHEY and SVGEGT. Trimming took 6 bases from V and 2 from J, leaving 17 bases between them.

The sample holds one count of this clonotype. The rearrangement links TRBV7-8 to TRBJ2-7; the match to TRBD2 covers 9 bases. The DNA end is a closer match to TRBJ2-5, so the J assignment may be wrong. The germline V gene has CDR1 SGHVS and CDR2 FQNEAQ. The CDR3 contains 15 residues. The CDR3 loop is CASSARLAGKETQYF. The CDR3 DNA follows: TGTGCCAGCAGCGCTCGTCTAGCGGGGAAAGAGACCCAGTACTTC.